This TCR beta chain was sequenced in a study of T cells in localized non-small cell lung cancer. Study-level findings and limits: Longer overall survival was seen with higher T cell density measured in blood. Clonality peaked in uninvolved adjacent lung rather than tumor.

With regard to this clone: What it binds is not known.

TCRdb's table, derived via immunoSEQ multiplex PCR, lists solely in-frame clones and lacks some. Counted here are more than 20,000 clones, about 88% occurring once; the ten biggest clones make up 25% to 35%. The clonotype originates from a male donor at least 60 years old with stage I squamous cell lung carcinoma. This specimen was peripheral blood, taken before any cancer treatment.

The CDR3 DNA reads TGTGCCAGCAGCGTAGATGTGGCAGGGGGAGCCCGACTCGCCGGGGAGCTGTTTTTT. Translation gives CASSVDVAGGARLAGELFF. The V gene is TRBV9, the J gene TRBJ2-2, with 7 bases aligning to TRBD1. This CDR3 region has 19 residues. V lost 0 bases to trimming and J lost 6 bases; unmatched junction nucleotides: 17. The germline V gene encodes CDR1 SGDLS and CDR2 YYNGEE. The whole variable domain, filled in from reference TRBV9 and TRBJ2-2, reads DSGVTQTPKHLITATGQRVTLRCSPRSGDLSVYWYQQSLDQGLQFLIQYYNGEERAKGNILERFSAQQFPDLHSELNLSSLELGDSALYFCASSVDVAGGARLAGELFFGEGSRLTVL.